This T cell receptor (beta chain) was sequenced for a study of T cells in localized non-small cell lung cancer. Measured with immunoSEQ multiplex PCR; TCRdb has only the in-frame clones, and not every one. The table records about 53,000 clones, approximately 88% of them present only once. This clone was seen a handful of times. V lost 2 bases and J 4 bases, leaving 8 bases between the germline ends. The CDR3 has 13 residues. Per germline, CDR1 MGHDK and CDR2 SYGVNS. This sample comprised peripheral blood mononuclear cells, obtained before any cancer treatment. The chain is built from TRBV25-1 and TRBJ1-2; TRBD1 is a possible D gene (5 bases). The clonotype comes from a man aged 40-75 years with stage III lung adenocarcinoma. CDR3 in DNA: TGTGCCAGCAGTGAACGCCAGGGCTATGGCTACACCTTC. This codes for CASSERQGYGYTF.